This T cell receptor (beta chain) was documented in a study of blood T cell repertoires in COVID-19. Overall study context: The samples span acute and convalescent COVID-19 from the United States, Italy and Spain. The analysed material was cDNA or gDNA that came from T cells, B-cell-depleted T cells, or PBMCs.

Clones were read by immunoSEQ multiplex PCR, and TCRdb kept only the in-frame ones, dropping some. The sample lists 190,000 or so clones, 85% occurring once. V lost 4 bases and J 4 bases, leaving 8 bases between the germline ends. Germline CDR1 is MGHRA and CDR2 is YSYEKL. The CDR3 length is 13 residues. Participant ages covered about 18 to 100 years across about 25 US areas. Categorization into cohorts depended on clinical history that participants reported. The TCR originated in a man aged 35-49 years who had recovered from COVID-19. The rearrangement uses TRBV4-1 and TRBJ1-3; D is uncertain. The sample was PBMCs or T cells enriched from blood (not recorded which). The CDR3 region is CASSPYEGNTIYF. CDR3 DNA: TGCGCCAGCAGCCCCTATGAGGGAAACACCATATATTTT.